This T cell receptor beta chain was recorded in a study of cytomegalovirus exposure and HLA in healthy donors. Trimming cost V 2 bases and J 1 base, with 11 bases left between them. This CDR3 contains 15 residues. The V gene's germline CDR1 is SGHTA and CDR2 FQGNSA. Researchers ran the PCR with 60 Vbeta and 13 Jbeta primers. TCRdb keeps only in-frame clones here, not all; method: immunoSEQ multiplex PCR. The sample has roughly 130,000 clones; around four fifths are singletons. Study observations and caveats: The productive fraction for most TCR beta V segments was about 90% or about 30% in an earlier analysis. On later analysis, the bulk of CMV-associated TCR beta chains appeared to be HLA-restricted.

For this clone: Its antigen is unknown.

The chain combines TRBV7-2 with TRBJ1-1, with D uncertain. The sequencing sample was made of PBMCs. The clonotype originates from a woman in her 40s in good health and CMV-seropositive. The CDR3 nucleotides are TGTGCCAGCAGCTTACAAGTACAAACGAACACTGAAGCTTTCTTT. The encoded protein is CASSLQVQTNTEAFF.